This T cell receptor (beta chain) is drawn from a study of cytomegalovirus exposure and HLA in healthy donors. Overall study: Within an early data release were about 80 million unique TCRs drawn from HLA-typed donors.

This clone has only a few counts. Its antigen remains unidentified. Germline V gene lookup returns CDR1 MNHNS and CDR2 SASEGT. With 7 bases clipped from V and 7 bases from J, the junction kept 6 bases outside the gene matches. The CDR3 extends over 14 amino acids. Whole-study findings and limits: A missense DCLRE1C variant was associated with V- and J-gene trimming of TCR beta chains in a later analysis, and an independent cohort replicated the association. The only immune exposure information that was available was CMV serostatus. What a later analysis reportedly showed was that an Asian-associated ancestry cluster had fewer N-insertions than the roughly 700-donor mean.

PCR amplification relied on 60 Vbeta primers (plus 13 Jbeta primers). Method: immunoSEQ multiplex PCR; TCRdb's copy keeps in-frame clones and lacks some. The sample lists about 120,000 clones; about three quarters were seen once. The rearrangement joins TRBV6-1 to TRBJ2-1, with 11 positions matching TRBD2. Specimen: PBMCs. This clonotype originated in a middle-aged woman in good health and CMV-seropositive. CDR3 DNA sequence: TGTGCCAGCATCGTAGCGGGGGGGTATAATGAGCAGTTCTTC. It encodes CASIVAGGYNEQFF.